Included here is one TCR beta chain sequence, with context. The antigen remains unidentified. The data originate from a study of shared clonotypes between healthy human individuals. Points from the study as a whole: Larger estimated richness was generally seen in naive subsets than in memory subsets.

Only CD45RO-negative cells positively selected for CCR7 counted as naive CD8 cells, so terminally differentiated effector memory CD45RA+ cells were excluded. The assay was immunoSEQ multiplex PCR, and TCRdb's table has in-frame clones only and misses some. Of more than 2 million clones listed, approximately 95% are singletons. V shed 6 bases and J shed 13 bases, with 19 bases lying between them. CDR1 and CDR2 (germline): MNHEY, SMNVEV (reference sequence). This CDR3 is built from 13 residues. The TCR originated in a young man in good health. Input material: naive CD8+ T cells sorted from blood. This sequence joins TRBV27 and TRBJ2-1; possibly TRBD1 or TRBD2 for D (5 bases each). The CDR3 is CASSLEGSMIQFF. The CDR3 coding sequence is TGTGCCAGCAGCTTAGAGGGGTCCATGATTCAGTTCTTC.